One and the same sample provided the 18 T cell receptor beta chains below, sequenced in a study of vaccination effects on CD4 cells after COVID-19. Clones were read by immunoSEQ multiplex PCR, and TCRdb kept only the in-frame ones, dropping some. The sample holds 60,000 to 65,000 clones, over 70% seen once. What these receptors recognize is not known. CD4+ T cells specific for antigen were expanded with viral peptide pools by the ViraFEST assay before sequencing. Subsequent to 10 days of culture, CD4+ T cells were isolated. None of these healthy vaccinees had been infected with SARS-CoV-2 before vaccination. The source material was CD4+ T cells from PBMCs cultured with HCoV-OC43 spike peptides, sampled before COVID-19 vaccination. Specified subset: HCoV-OC43 spike overlapping peptide pool stimulation. Receptor source: a human donor who received a COVID-19 vaccine.

The chain couples TRBV2 to TRBJ2-1; 9 bases are a match to TRBD2. The CDR3 has 16 amino acids. The V segment lost 2 bases and the J segment 7 bases; nucleotides outside the gene matches: 9. CDR1 is SNHLY and CDR2 is FYNNEI in the germline V gene. As DNA, the CDR3 is TGTGCCAGCAGTGAACTAGCGGGGCGGGGTGAGAATGAGCAGTTCTTC. It is translated as CASSELAGRGENEQFF.

This rearrangement joins TRBV28 to TRBJ1-4; TRBD1 might be the D (5 bases). This CDR3 has 14 residues. CDR1 and CDR2 (germline): MDHEN, SYDVKM. V gave up 7 bases and J gave up 8 bases, with 17 bases separating them. The chain's CDR3 is CASTDSGLGEKLFF. CDR3 nucleotides: TGTGCCAGCACCGACTCAGGGTTGGGCGAAAAACTGTTTTTT.

This clone was detected a few times. The chain employs TRBV5-1 and TRBJ1-1; no clear D gene. The CDR3 length is 16 residues. V lost 4 bases to trimming and J lost 4 bases, with 20 bases between them. The germline gives CDR1 SGHRS, CDR2 YFSETQ. The CDR3, as DNA: TGCGCCAGCAGCGCAACAGTGCAGTTGGCGGGCACTGAAGCTTTCTTT. Its translation is CASSATVQLAGTEAFF.

The chain links TRBV2 to TRBJ1-2; 11 nucleotides align to TRBD1. Trimming took 6 bases from V and 7 from J; bases not matched to a gene: 4. The CDR3 sequence is 13 residues long. Germline lookup yields CDR1 SNHLY and CDR2 FYNNEI. The CDR3 coding sequence is TGTGCCAGCAGAGGACAGGGGGCCTTTGGCTACACCTTC. Translating gives CASRGQGAFGYTF.

The genes are TRBV28 and TRBJ2-5; 7 bases map to TRBD2. Trimming cost V 3 bases and J 5 bases; bases outside gene matches: 9. CDR1 is MDHEN, CDR2 SYDVKM, per germline. CDR3 length: 15 amino acids. CDR3 protein: CASSFSGRGWETQYF. The CDR3, as DNA: TGTGCCAGCAGTTTTAGCGGGCGGGGATGGGAGACCCAGTACTTC.

This clone was seen only once. The CDR3 sequence is CASSLLAGGPNEQFF. DNA for the CDR3: TGTGCCAGCAGCCTACTAGCGGGGGGGCCAAATGAGCAGTTCTTC. The V gene is TRBV11-2, the J gene TRBJ2-1; 13 nucleotides line up with TRBD2. Germline V gene lookup returns CDR1 SGHAT and CDR2 FQNNGV. The CDR3 is 15 amino acids. Unmatched junction bases numbered 5, after V lost 5 bases and J lost 7 bases.

The chain couples TRBV2 to TRBJ2-7; D gene ambiguous. Trimming removed 8 bases from V and 5 bases from J, with 19 bases in between. Germline CDR1 reads SNHLY; CDR2 reads FYNNEI. This CDR3 spans 14 amino acids. The CDR3 loop reads CASGRSLSGNEQYV. The CDR3 nucleotides are TGTGCCAGCGGCCGCTCTTTGTCGGGTAACGAGCAGTACGTC.

The genes are TRBV18 and TRBJ1-1; D not resolved. The CDR3 consists of 15 residues. Trimming left V 3 bases short and J 1 base short, with 12 bases between. CDR1 and CDR2 (germline): KGHSH, LQKENI. CDR3 nucleotide sequence: TGTGCCAGCTCACCTCCGGGCCGAACGAACACTGAAGCTTTCTTT. It translates to CASSPPGRTNTEAFF. Together with reference TRBV18 and TRBJ1-1, the CDR3 gives the full variable domain: NAGVMQNPRHLVRRRGQEARLRCSPMKGHSHVYWYRQLPEEGLKFMVYLQKENIIDESGMPKERFSAEFPKEGPSILRIQQVVRGDSAAYFCASSPPGRTNTEAFFGQGTRLTVV.

This sequence joins TRBV5-1 and TRBJ1-3; possibly TRBD1 for D (6 bases). Trimming shortened V by 4 bases and J by 0 bases, and 17 bases separated the two germline ends. CDR3 length: 17 residues. Looked up from germline, CDR1 is SGHRS and CDR2 is YFSETQ. This chain's CDR3 is CASSPRDTTSSGNTIYF. The CDR3 DNA reads as TGCGCCAGCAGCCCCCGGGACACCACCTCCTCTGGAAACACCATATATTTT.

The chain links TRBV7-9 to TRBJ2-2; TRBD1 matches at 7 bases. The germline gives CDR1 SEHNR, CDR2 FQNEAQ (reference sequence). The CDR3 consists of 13 residues. The trim removed 5 bases at V and 6 bases at J, leaving 3 bases unmatched. The CDR3 DNA follows: TGTGCCAGCAGCCCCCAGGGGGCCGGGGAGCTGTTTTTT. Protein sequence: CASSPQGAGELFF.

J is TRBJ1-2 and V is TRBV5-6; D ambiguous. The CDR3 is made up of 15 amino acids. Trimming took 4 bases from V and 4 from J, leaving 17 bases between them. Germline V CDR1 and CDR2: SGHDT, YYEEEE. The CDR3 here is CASSPALQPLYGYTF. The CDR3 coding sequence is TGTGCCAGCAGCCCCGCCCTACAGCCACTCTATGGCTACACCTTC.

This chain uses TRBV9 with TRBJ1-6; 9 bases line up with TRBD1. Trimming at V came to 4 bases and at J to 8 bases, leaving 7 bases not matched to a gene. The germline CDR1 and CDR2 sequences are SGDLS and YYNGEE. The CDR3 totals 15 residues. Here the CDR3 reads CASSPGQGKDSPLHF. The CDR3 coding sequence is TGTGCCAGCAGCCCCGGACAGGGGAAGGATTCACCCCTCCACTTT. Looking up the rest from reference TRBV9 and TRBJ1-6 gives the full variable domain: DSGVTQTPKHLITATGQRVTLRCSPRSGDLSVYWYQQSLDQGLQFLIQYYNGEERAKGNILERFSAQQFPDLHSELNLSSLELGDSALYFCASSPGQGKDSPLHFGNGTRLTVT.

The chain carries TRBV5-1 and TRBJ2-7, with 7 nucleotides matching TRBD1. Germline CDR1 reads SGHRS; CDR2 reads YFSETQ. This CDR3 region has 14 residues. The V gene end was trimmed by 3 bases and the J gene end by 0 bases; junction bases not matched to a gene: 3. CDR3 in DNA: TGCGCCAGCAGCTCGACAGGGACCTCCTACGAGCAGTACGTC. Amino acids: CASSSTGTSYEQYV.

The CDR3 DNA sequence: TGTGCCAGCAGCCTACAACCTTCGGGACAGACTGAAGCTTTCTTT. Protein: CASSLQPSGQTEAFF. The rearrangement links TRBV5-5 to TRBJ1-1; 7 positions match TRBD1. CDR1 and CDR2 from the germline V gene are SGHKS and YYEKEE (reference sequence). The ends lost 4 bases at V and 5 bases at J; junction bases unmatched: 11. The CDR3 is 15 residues long.

This chain connects TRBV6-2 or TRBV6-3 to TRBJ2-6, with 7 nucleotides matching TRBD1. With V trimmed by 5 bases and J by 0 bases, 7 bases remained unmatched. Germline CDR1 reads MNHEY; CDR2 reads SVGEGT. The CDR3 is 17 residues long. DNA of the CDR3: TGTGCCAGCAGTCCGTGGACAGGTCGCTCTGGGGCCAACGTCCTGACTTTC. Translation gives CASSPWTGRSGANVLTF.

This chain uses TRBV10-1 with TRBJ1-6; 7 bases are a match to TRBD1. Per germline, CDR1 WNHNN and CDR2 SYGVQD (reference sequence). V lost 0 bases, J lost 9 bases, and 23 bases stayed unmatched. The CDR3 has 21 amino acids. CDR3 residues: CASSESRKHRGSSRLFSPLHF. DNA of the CDR3: TGCGCCAGCAGTGAGTCCCGCAAACACAGGGGAAGTAGTAGGCTATTTTCACCCCTCCACTTT.

This clone was seen only once. This chain connects TRBV29-1 to TRBJ2-5; D is perhaps TRBD1 or TRBD2 (7 bases each). Deletions cut 4 bases from V and 5 bases from J, with 14 bases between. Germline V gene sequence: CDR1 SQVTM, CDR2 ANQGSEA. CDR3 length: 13 amino acids. The CDR3 protein is CSVGPGGGETQYF. DNA of the CDR3: TGCAGCGTTGGGCCAGGGGGAGGGGAGACCCAGTACTTC.

The genes are TRBV3-1 (or the pseudogene TRBV3-2) and TRBJ2-1; 10 positions agree with TRBD1. J was trimmed by 3 bases and V by 4 bases; bases with no gene match: 6. The CDR3 covers 16 residues. CDR1 and CDR2 (germline): LGHDT, YNNKEL (reference sequence). The chain's CDR3 is CASSLTGQGFYNEQFF. DNA of the CDR3: TGTGCCAGCAGCCTTACGGGACAGGGGTTCTACAATGAGCAGTTCTTC.